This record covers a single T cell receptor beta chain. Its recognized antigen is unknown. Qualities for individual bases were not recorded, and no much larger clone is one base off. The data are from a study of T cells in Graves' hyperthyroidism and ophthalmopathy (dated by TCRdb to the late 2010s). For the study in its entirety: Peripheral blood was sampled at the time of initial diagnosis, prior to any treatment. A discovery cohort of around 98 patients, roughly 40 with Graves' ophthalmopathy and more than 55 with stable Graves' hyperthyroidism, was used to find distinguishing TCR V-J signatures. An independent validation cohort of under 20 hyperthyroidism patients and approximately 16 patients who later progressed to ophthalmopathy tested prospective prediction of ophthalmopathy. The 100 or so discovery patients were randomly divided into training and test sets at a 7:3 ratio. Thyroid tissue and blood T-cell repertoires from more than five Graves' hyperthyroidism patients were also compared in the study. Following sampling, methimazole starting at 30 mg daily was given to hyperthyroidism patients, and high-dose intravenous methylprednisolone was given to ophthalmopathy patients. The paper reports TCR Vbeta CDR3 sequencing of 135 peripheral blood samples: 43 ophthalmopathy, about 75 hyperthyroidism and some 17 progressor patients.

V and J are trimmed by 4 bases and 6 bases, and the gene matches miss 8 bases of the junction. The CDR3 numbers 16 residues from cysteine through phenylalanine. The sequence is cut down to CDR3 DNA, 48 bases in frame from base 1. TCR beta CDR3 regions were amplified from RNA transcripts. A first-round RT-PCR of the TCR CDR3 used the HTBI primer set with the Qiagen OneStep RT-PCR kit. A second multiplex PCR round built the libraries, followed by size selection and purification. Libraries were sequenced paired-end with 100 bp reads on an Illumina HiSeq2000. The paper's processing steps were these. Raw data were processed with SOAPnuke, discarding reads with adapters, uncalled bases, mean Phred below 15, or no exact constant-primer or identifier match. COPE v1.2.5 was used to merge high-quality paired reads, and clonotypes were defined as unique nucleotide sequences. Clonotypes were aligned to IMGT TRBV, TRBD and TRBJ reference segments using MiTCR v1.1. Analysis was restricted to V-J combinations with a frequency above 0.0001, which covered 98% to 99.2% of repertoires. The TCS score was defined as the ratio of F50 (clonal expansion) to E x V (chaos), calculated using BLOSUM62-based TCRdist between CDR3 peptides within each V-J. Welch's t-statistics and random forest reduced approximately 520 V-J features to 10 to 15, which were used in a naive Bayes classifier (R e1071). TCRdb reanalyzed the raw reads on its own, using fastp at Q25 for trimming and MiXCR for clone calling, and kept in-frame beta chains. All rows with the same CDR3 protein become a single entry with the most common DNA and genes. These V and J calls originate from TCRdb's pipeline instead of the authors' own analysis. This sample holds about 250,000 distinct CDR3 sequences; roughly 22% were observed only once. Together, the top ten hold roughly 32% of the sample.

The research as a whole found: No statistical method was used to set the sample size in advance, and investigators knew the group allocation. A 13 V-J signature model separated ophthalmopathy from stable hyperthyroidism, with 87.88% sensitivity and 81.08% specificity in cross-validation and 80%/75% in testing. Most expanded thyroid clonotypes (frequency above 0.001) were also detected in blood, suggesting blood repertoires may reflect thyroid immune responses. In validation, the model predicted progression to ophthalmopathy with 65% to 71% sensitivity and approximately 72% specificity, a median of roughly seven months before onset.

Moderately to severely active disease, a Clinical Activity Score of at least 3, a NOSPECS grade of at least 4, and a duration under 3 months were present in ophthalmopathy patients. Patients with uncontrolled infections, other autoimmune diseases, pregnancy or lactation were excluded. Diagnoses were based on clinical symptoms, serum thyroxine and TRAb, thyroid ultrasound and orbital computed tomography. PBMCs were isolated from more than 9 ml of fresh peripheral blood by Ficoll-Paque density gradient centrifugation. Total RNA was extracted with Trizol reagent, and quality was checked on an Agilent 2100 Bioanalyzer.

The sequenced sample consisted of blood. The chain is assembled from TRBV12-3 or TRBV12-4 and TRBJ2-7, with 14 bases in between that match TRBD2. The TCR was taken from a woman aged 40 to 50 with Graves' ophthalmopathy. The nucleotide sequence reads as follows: TGTGCCAGCAGTTCCCGGGGGGGACTAGCGGGAGTCGAGCAGTACTTC. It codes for CASSSRGGLAGVEQYF.